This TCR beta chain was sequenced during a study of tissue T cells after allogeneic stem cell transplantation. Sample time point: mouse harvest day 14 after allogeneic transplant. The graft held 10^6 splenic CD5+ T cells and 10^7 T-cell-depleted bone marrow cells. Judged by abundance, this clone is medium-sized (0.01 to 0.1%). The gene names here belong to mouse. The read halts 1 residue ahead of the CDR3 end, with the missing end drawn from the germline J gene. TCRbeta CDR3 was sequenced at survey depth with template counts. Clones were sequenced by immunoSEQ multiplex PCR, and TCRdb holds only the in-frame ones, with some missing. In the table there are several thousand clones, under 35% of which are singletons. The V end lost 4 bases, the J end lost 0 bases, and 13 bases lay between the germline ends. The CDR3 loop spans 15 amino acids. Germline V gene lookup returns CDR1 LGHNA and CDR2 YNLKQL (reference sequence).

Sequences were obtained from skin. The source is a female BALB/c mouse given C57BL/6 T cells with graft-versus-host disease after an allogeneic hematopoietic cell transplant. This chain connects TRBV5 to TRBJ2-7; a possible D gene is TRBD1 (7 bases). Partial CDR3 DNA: TGTGCCAGCAGCCCTCGAGGGGGCAGCTCCTATGAACAGTAC. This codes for CASSPRGGSSYEQY. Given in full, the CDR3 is CASSPRGGSSYEQYF.